This passage covers 21 T cell receptor beta chains from one sample sequenced in a study of blood T cell repertoires in COVID-19. Libraries were prepared by immunoSEQ multiplex PCR; TCRdb keeps only in-frame clonotypes and omits some of them. The table shows roughly 240,000 clones, with 83% occurring only once. The specimen was PBMCs or T cells enriched from blood (not recorded which). Source of these receptors: a woman in her 40s who had been exposed to COVID-19.

The chain couples TRBV6-5 to TRBJ2-4; D not certain. This CDR3 is 13 amino acids long. Per germline, CDR1 MNHEY and CDR2 SVGAGI. The ends were cut back, 3 bases at V and 6 bases at J, with 9 bases in the middle. CDR3: CASSYDMANIQYF. The CDR3 region has the DNA TGTGCCAGCAGTTATGACATGGCAAACATTCAGTACTTC.

This chain links TRBV4-3 with TRBJ1-2; D is perhaps TRBD1 (5 bases). V lost 1 base, J lost 7 bases, and 10 bases lay in between. From germline, CDR1 is LGHNA and CDR2 YSLEER. The CDR3 runs 13 residues. The CDR3 is CASSQGGGVGYTF. In nucleotides, the CDR3 is TGCGCCAGCAGCCAAGGTGGGGGGGTTGGCTACACCTTC.

The chain is built from TRBV4-3 and TRBJ2-7, with D tentatively TRBD1 (5 bases). Germline CDR1 reads LGHNA; CDR2 reads YSLEER. V lost 3 bases to trimming and J lost 7 bases, with 13 bases between them. The CDR3 spans 13 residues. CDR3 protein: CASSHSRDREQYF. The CDR3 bases are TGCGCCAGCAGCCATAGCAGGGATAGAGAGCAGTACTTC.

The chain uses TRBV6-5 and TRBJ2-7; no clear D. The germline gives CDR1 MNHEY, CDR2 SVGAGI. Trimming left V 6 bases short and J 4 bases short, with 4 bases between. The CDR3 runs 10 residues. The CDR3 nucleotides read TGTGCCAGCAGAGCTTACGAGCAGTACTTC. As protein: CASRAYEQYF.

The V call is TRBV4-1, the J call TRBJ1-6; 9 positions agree with TRBD1. CDR1 is MGHRA and CDR2 is YSYEKL in the germline V gene. The CDR3 runs to 15 residues. Trimming cost V 3 bases and J 6 bases; bases outside gene matches: 3. For the CDR3, the DNA is TGCGCCAGCAGCCAGTGGACAGGGGCTAATTCACCCCTCCACTTT. Translating it yields CASSQWTGANSPLHF.

The rearrangement joins TRBV21-1 to TRBJ1-2; the table assigns TRBD1, which was not confirmed against the DNA. TRBV21-1 is classified as a pseudogene. The CDR3 spans 14 residues. The CDR3 reads CASSRETGCYGYTF. The CDR3 nucleotides are TGTGCCAGCAGCCGCGAGACAGGGTGCTATGGCTACACCTTC.

J is TRBJ2-2 and V is TRBV4-3; TRBD2 is a possible D gene (6 bases). Germline loops: CDR1 LGHNA, CDR2 YSLEER. The CDR3 has 15 amino acids. V was shortened by 4 bases and J by 6 bases, with 15 bases between the two germline ends. The CDR3 coding sequence is TGCGCCAGCAGCCTCATCACGGGAGTCCCCGGGGAGCTGTTTTTT. Protein: CASSLITGVPGELFF.

As to this clone: This specimen includes other DNA sequences encoding the same CDR3. V and J are TRBV6-5 and TRBJ2-2, with D possibly being TRBD1 (6 bases). V lost 6 bases to trimming and J lost 1 base, with 9 bases between them. Germline-derived CDR1 and CDR2 are MNHEY and SVGAGI. The CDR3 has 14 amino acids. The chain's CDR3 is CASRLGQNTGELFF. The CDR3 bases are TGTGCCAGCAGGCTGGGACAGAACACCGGGGAGCTGTTTTTT.

The J gene is TRBJ1-1, the V gene TRBV6-5, with 8 nucleotides matching TRBD1. This CDR3 has 14 residues. CDR1 MNHEY and CDR2 SVGAGI come from the germline V gene. The trim removed 6 bases at V and 2 bases at J, leaving 5 bases unmatched. Here the CDR3 DNA reads TGTGCCAGCAGGAACAGGGGGAGCAACACTGAAGCTTTCTTT. Translation: CASRNRGSNTEAFF.

This clone turned up a few times. The gene calls are TRBV6-2 or TRBV6-3 and TRBJ1-1, with a possible D match to TRBD1 (6 bases). V dropped 0 bases and J dropped 0 bases, with 14 bases sitting between them. The germline CDR1 and CDR2 sequences are MNHEY and SVGEGT. This CDR3 contains 17 residues. CDR3 region: CASSYSLGQIMNTEAFF. The CDR3 nucleotides read TGTGCCAGCAGTTACTCCCTAGGACAGATCATGAACACTGAAGCTTTCTTT.

The CDR3 DNA reads TGTGCCAGCAGCGCCGGACTAGCGGGGGGCCATGAGCAGTTCTTC. This gives the protein CASSAGLAGGHEQFF. This chain joins TRBV9 and TRBJ2-1; TRBD2 agrees at 14 bases. The germline V gene has CDR1 SGDLS and CDR2 YYNGEE. Losses at the gene ends were 3 bases for V and 8 bases for J; bases not matched to a gene: 4. The CDR3 runs 15 residues.

This chain links TRBV27 with TRBJ1-2; possible D gene TRBD1, 6 bases. CDR3 length equals 15 residues. Germline V gene lookup returns CDR1 MNHEY and CDR2 SMNVEV (reference sequence). The V end was cut by 5 bases, the J end by 2 bases, with 15 bases between. CDR3 nucleotides: TGTGCCAGCAGTCACAGGACAGATTCCAACTATGGCTACACCTTC. Its translation is CASSHRTDSNYGYTF.

This rearrangement joins TRBV2 to TRBJ1-6; 7 bases are shared with TRBD1. The germline gives CDR1 SNHLY, CDR2 FYNNEI. V was pared by 6 bases and J by 7 bases, with 6 bases of the junction left unmatched. This CDR3 comprises 14 residues. The CDR3 sequence: CASSVDRANSPLHF. The CDR3 DNA reads as TGTGCCAGCAGCGTCGACAGGGCCAATTCACCCCTCCACTTT.

The chain has TRBV5-6 and TRBJ2-2; no reliable D call. Trimming shortened V by 0 bases and J by 5 bases, and 5 bases separated the two germline ends. Germline V gene data show CDR1 as SGHDT and CDR2 as YYEEEE. The CDR3 consists of 13 residues. DNA of the CDR3: TGTGCCAGCAGCTTGGGACTTACCGGGGAGCTGTTTTTT. As protein: CASSLGLTGELFF.

This clone was recorded only once. This sequence joins TRBV19 and TRBJ1-5, with D possibly being TRBD1 (5 bases). Germline CDR1 is LNHDA and CDR2 is SQIVND (reference sequence). The CDR3 is made up of 13 amino acids. Trimming took 1 base from V and 6 from J, leaving 7 bases between them. CDR3: CASSIAGFQPQHF. Written as DNA, the CDR3 is TGTGCCAGTAGTATAGCAGGGTTTCAGCCCCAGCATTTT.

This clone was seen a handful of times. The same CDR3 is also encoded by other DNA sequences in this sample. V gene TRBV7-3 combines with J gene TRBJ1-1; no definite D call. Germline CDR1 and CDR2: SGHTA and FQGTGA. The CDR3 is made up of 13 amino acids. The V and J ends lost 2 bases and 1 base respectively, with 5 bases between them. CDR3 in DNA: TGTGCCAGCAGCTTACAGGCGAACACTGAAGCTTTCTTT. It translates to CASSLQANTEAFF.

The chain is built from TRBV29-1 and TRBJ1-1; no firm D call. CDR1 is SQVTM, CDR2 ANQGSEA, per germline. The CDR3 is 13 amino acids. Trimming cost V 1 base and J 5 bases, with 11 bases left between them. The CDR3 nucleotides read TGCAGCGTTGAAGTAGGGTCGGGGACTGAAGCTTTCTTT. Its translation is CSVEVGSGTEAFF.

The chain combines TRBV7-2 with TRBJ2-1; 16 bases are shared with TRBD2. V lost 5 bases, J lost 4 bases, and 5 bases stayed unmatched. Germline values: CDR1 SGHTA, CDR2 FQGNSA. The CDR3 extends over 17 amino acids. CDR3 in amino acids: CASSTGLAGGQYNEQFF. The CDR3, as DNA: TGTGCCAGCAGCACGGGACTAGCGGGGGGGCAGTACAATGAGCAGTTCTTC.

The chain has TRBV9 and TRBJ2-3, with 8 bases identical to TRBD2. J gave up 6 bases and V 5 bases, and 14 bases lay outside the gene matches. Germline-derived CDR1 and CDR2 are SGDLS and YYNGEE. This CDR3 comprises 16 residues. CDR3 region: CASSSTSGGPEDTQYF. The CDR3 DNA follows: TGTGCCAGCAGTTCGACGAGCGGGGGCCCTGAGGATACGCAGTATTTT.

The rearrangement uses TRBV5-4 and TRBJ2-3; the D gene is possibly TRBD1 (5 bases). Trimming pared 4 bases from V and 4 bases from J, leaving 13 bases between. The germline V gene encodes CDR1 SGHNT and CDR2 YYREEE (reference sequence). The CDR3 has 14 residues. CDR3 residues: CASSAQGRSDTQYF. The CDR3 DNA reads TGTGCCAGCAGCGCCCAGGGTAGATCAGATACGCAGTATTTT.

The genes are TRBV6-5 and TRBJ2-5, with 7 bases lining up with TRBD1. The CDR3 consists of 13 residues. Per the germline V gene, CDR1 is MNHEY and CDR2 is SVGAGI. Trimming cost V 8 bases and J 5 bases; bases outside gene matches: 8. DNA of the CDR3: TGTGCCAGCGGCTCTCTCAGGGGGGAGACCCAGTACTTC. Translation: CASGSLRGETQYF.